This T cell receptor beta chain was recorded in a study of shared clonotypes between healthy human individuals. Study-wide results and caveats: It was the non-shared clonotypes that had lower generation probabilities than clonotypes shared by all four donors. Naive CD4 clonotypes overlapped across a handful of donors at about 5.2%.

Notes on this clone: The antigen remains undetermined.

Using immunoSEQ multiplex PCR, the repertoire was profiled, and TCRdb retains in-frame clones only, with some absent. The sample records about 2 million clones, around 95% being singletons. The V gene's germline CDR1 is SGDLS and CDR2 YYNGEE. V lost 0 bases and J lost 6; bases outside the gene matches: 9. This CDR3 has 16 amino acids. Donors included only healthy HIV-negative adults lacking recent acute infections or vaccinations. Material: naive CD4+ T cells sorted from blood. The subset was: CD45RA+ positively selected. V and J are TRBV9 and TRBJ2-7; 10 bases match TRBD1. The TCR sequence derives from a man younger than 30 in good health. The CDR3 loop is CASSVAWGTGDFEQYF. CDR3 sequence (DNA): TGTGCCAGCAGCGTAGCTTGGGGGACAGGGGACTTCGAGCAGTACTTC.